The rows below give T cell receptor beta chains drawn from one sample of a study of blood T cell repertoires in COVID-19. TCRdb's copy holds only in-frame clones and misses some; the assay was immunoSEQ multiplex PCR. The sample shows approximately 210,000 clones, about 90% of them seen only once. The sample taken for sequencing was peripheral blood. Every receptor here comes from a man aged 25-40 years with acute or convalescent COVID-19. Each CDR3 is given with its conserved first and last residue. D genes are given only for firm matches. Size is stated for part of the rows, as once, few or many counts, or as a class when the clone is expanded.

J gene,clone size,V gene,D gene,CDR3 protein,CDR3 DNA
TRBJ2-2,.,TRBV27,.,CASSSGNNGGELFF,TGTGCCAGCAGTTCCGGGAACAATGGCGGGGAGCTGTTTTTT
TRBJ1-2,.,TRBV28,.,CASSLFSGTNYGYTF,TGTGCCAGCAGTTTATTTTCGGGAACTAACTATGGCTACACCTTC
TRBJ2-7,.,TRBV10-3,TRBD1,CAIRGMDRNEQYF,TGTGCCATCAGGGGGATGGACAGGAACGAGCAGTACTTC
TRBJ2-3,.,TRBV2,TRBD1,CASSERDRGLRTDTQYF,TGTGCCAGCAGTGAAAGGGACAGGGGGCTTCGCACAGATACGCAGTATTTT
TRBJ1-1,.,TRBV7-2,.,CASSLNSIIVPMNTEAFF,TGTGCCAGCAGCTTAAACTCTATCATAGTCCCAATGAACACTGAAGCTTTCTTT
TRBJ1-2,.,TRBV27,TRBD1,CASTRNPGQGDYGYTF,TGTGCCAGCACCCGGAATCCGGGACAGGGGGACTATGGCTACACCTTC
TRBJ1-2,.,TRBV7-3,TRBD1,CASSLGQGIPYGYTF,TGTGCCAGCAGCTTAGGACAGGGAATCCCCTATGGCTACACCTTC
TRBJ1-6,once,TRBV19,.,CASMESSYNSPLHF,TGTGCCAGTATGGAGAGCTCCTATAATTCACCCCTCCACTTT
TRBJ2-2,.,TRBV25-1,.,CASSLTQTGELFF,TGTGCCAGCAGTCTCACACAAACCGGGGAGCTGTTTTTT
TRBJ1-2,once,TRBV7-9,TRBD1,CASSSATGGLGYTF,TGTGCCAGCAGCTCGGCGACAGGGGGGTTAGGCTACACCTTC
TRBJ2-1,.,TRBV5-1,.,CASSWDNNEQFF,TGCGCCAGCAGCTGGGACAATAATGAGCAGTTCTTC
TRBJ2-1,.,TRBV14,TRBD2,CASSQVAGASYNEQFF,TGTGCCAGCAGCCAGGTAGCGGGGGCCTCCTACAATGAGCAGTTCTTC
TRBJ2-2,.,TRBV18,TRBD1,CASSKLGTGSNTGELFF,TGTGCCAGCTCGAAACTTGGGACAGGGTCGAACACCGGGGAGCTGTTTTTT
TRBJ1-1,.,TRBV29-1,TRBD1,CSARTGRMNTEAFF,TGCAGCGCTCGGACAGGGCGAATGAACACTGAAGCTTTCTTT
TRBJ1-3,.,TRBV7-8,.,CASSFLDRTIYF,TGTGCCAGCAGCTTCCTAGATCGGACCATATATTTT
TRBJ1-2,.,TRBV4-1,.,CASSQGRQGGYGYTF,TGCGCCAGCAGCCAAGGGCGCCAGGGTGGCTATGGCTACACCTTC
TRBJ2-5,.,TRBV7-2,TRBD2,CASSLATSGRLQETQYF,TGTGCCAGCAGCTTAGCGACTAGCGGGAGGCTCCAAGAGACCCAGTACTTC
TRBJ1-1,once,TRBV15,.,CATSRAPGEHTEAFF,TGTGCCACCAGCAGAGCCCCAGGGGAGCACACTGAAGCTTTCTTT
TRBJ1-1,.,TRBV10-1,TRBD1,CASSPDRATEAFF,TGCGCCAGCAGCCCTGACAGGGCCACTGAAGCTTTCTTT
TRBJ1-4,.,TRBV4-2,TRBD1,CASSQWPPGQGAEKLFF,TGTGCCAGCAGCCAATGGCCCCCTGGTCAGGGGGCTGAAAAACTGTTTTTT
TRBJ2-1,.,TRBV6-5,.,CASSWGVVRNEQFF,TGTGCCAGCTCGTGGGGGGTGGTTCGGAATGAGCAGTTCTTC
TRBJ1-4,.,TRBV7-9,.,CASSLGFREKLFF,TGTGCCAGCAGCTTAGGATTTAGAGAAAAACTGTTTTTT
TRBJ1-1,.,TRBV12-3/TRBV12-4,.,CASSLTGHEAFF,TGTGCCAGCAGTCTAACGGGTCACGAAGCTTTCTTT
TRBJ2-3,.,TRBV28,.,CASSLWGAPTSTDTQYF,TGTGCCAGCAGTCTATGGGGGGCCCCGACTAGCACAGATACGCAGTATTTT
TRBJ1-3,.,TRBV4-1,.,CASSWRETSGNTIYF,TGCGCCAGTTCGTGGAGGGAGACCTCTGGAAACACCATATATTTT
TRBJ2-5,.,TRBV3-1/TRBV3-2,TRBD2,CAAQGGLAKETQYF,TGTGCCGCGCAGGGGGGACTAGCGAAAGAGACCCAGTACTTC
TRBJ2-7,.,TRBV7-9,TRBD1,CASSSTGTAAYEQYF,TGTGCCAGCAGCTCTACCGGGACAGCAGCCTACGAGCAATACTTC
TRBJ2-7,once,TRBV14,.,CASSLFSGTYEQYF,TGTGCCAGCAGCCTATTTAGCGGAACCTACGAGCAGTACTTC
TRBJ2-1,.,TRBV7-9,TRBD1,CASSIRDSQFF,TGTGCCAGCAGCATCCGGGACAGTCAGTTCTTC